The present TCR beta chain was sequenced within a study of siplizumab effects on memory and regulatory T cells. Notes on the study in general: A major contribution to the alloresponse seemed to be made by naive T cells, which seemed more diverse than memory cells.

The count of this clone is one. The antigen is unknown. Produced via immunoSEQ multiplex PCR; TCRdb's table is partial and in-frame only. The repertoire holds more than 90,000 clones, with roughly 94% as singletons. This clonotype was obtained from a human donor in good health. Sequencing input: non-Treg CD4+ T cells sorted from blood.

The CDR3 region is CAWTAGANYNEQFF. As DNA, the CDR3 is TGTGCCTGGACGGCGGGAGCGAACTACAATGAGCAGTTCTTC. V gene TRBV30 combines with J gene TRBJ2-1, with TRBD2 matching 7 bases. Germline V CDR1 and CDR2: GTSNPN, SVGIG (reference sequence). The CDR3 consists of 14 residues. J gave up 3 bases and V 4 bases, and 6 bases lay outside the gene matches.